This TCR beta chain came from a study of blood T cell repertoires in COVID-19. Participants were aged roughly 18 to 95 years, lived in roughly 25 US areas, and enrolled virtually. Categorization into cohorts depended on clinical history that participants reported. V was pared by 5 bases and J by 5 bases, with 6 bases of the junction left unmatched. The CDR3 is 14 residues long. Germline V gene data show CDR1 as MDHEN and CDR2 as SYDVKM. The protocol was immunoSEQ multiplex PCR, while the TCRdb copy is restricted to in-frame clones and leaves out a portion. This repertoire shows hundreds of thousands of clones, around nine tenths found once; its top ten account for about 5.5%.

The specimen sequenced was PBMCs or T cells enriched from blood (not recorded which). The origin of this receptor is a woman between 35 and 50 years old who had recovered from COVID-19. The rearrangement links TRBV28 to TRBJ1-2, with TRBD1 identical over 9 bases. The CDR3 sequence is CASSIGQGQYGYTF. The CDR3 DNA reads TGTGCCAGCAGTATAGGACAGGGGCAATATGGCTACACCTTC.